The subject of this entry is one T cell receptor beta chain. CDR1 and CDR2 (germline): SGHAT, FQNNGV. Trimming took 7 bases from V and 7 from J, leaving 17 bases between them. The length of the CDR3 is 14 residues. This specimen belongs to a study of long-term antiretroviral therapy in people with HIV. Survey-level immunoSEQ v3.0 assays were run. The table came from immunoSEQ multiplex PCR; TCRdb's copy has only in-frame clones and leaves some out. The data show about 12,000 clones, with 82% seen just once and around a sixth held by the top ten. V is TRBV11-2 and J is TRBJ2-1, with D perhaps TRBD1 (5 bases). The sequence was obtained from a man aged 50-60 years with HIV. This specimen was unsorted PBMCs, taken 8.2 years after starting antiretroviral therapy. CDR3 residues: CASTVGQGHNEQFF. The CDR3 DNA is TGTGCCAGCACCGTAGGACAAGGTCATAATGAGCAGTTCTTC.